A selection of T cell receptor beta chains follows, all from one sample in a study of shared T cell receptors in the human thymus. Clones were sequenced by immunoSEQ multiplex PCR, and TCRdb holds only the in-frame ones, with some missing. The sample includes roughly 660,000 clones, around 89% of them seen just once. These records were also assigned to another study, of human thymus T cells.

The sample comprised thymocytes. Receptors were obtained from a boy under two years old with a congenital heart defect. Both conserved end residues are part of each CDR3. A D gene is named only where the DNA matches it firmly. Clone sizes are given selectively: once, few, many, or a class where the clone is expanded.

v_call	clone_size	j_call	d_call	cdr3_nt	cdr3_aa
TRBV2	.	TRBJ2-7	.	TGTGCCAGCAGTGCGAGGGCAGGGGACGAGCAGTACTTC	CASSARAGDEQYF
TRBV30	once	TRBJ2-7	TRBD2	TGTGCCTGGGCCAAAGCGGGAGATCGCTACGAGCAGTACTTC	CAWAKAGDRYEQYF
TRBV5-1	.	TRBJ2-7	.	TGCGCCAGCAGCTCCGCGTCGATCACCTACGAGCAGTACTTC	CASSSASITYEQYF
TRBV18	.	TRBJ1-4	TRBD1	TGTGCCAGCTCACCACGACAGGGGGATAATGAAAAACTGTTTTTT	CASSPRQGDNEKLFF
TRBV10-3	.	TRBJ2-3	TRBD2	TGTGCCATCAACGGACTAGCGGGAGGGCCGTCTCCAGATACGCAGTATTTT	CAINGLAGGPSPDTQYF
TRBV30	.	TRBJ2-2	TRBD2	TGTGCCTGGAGGAAGAATAGCGGGAGGCAAACCGGGGAGCTGTTTTTT	CAWRKNSGRQTGELFF
TRBV19	.	TRBJ1-5	.	TGTGCCAGTAGTATAAGCCTGTCCGATCCTAGCAATCAGCCCCAGCATTTT	CASSISLSDPSNQPQHF
TRBV27	.	TRBJ2-7	.	TGTGCCAGCAGTCTCTCCTACGAGCAGTACTTC	CASSLSYEQYF
TRBV5-1	.	TRBJ2-5	TRBD2	TGCGCCAGCAGCCGTAGCGGGAGGGCCTTGGAGACCCAGTACTTC	CASSRSGRALETQYF
TRBV11-2	.	TRBJ2-1	.	TGTGCCAGCAGCTTAGAACGGAGGGCCAGATACTGTGAGCAGTTCTTC	CASSLERRARYCEQFF
TRBV10-3	.	TRBJ2-3	TRBD2	TGTGCCATCAGTGGACTAGCGGGAGATGAAGATACGCAGTATTTT	CAISGLAGDEDTQYF
TRBV4-3	.	TRBJ1-4	TRBD1	TGCGCCAGCAGCCAGGAGCCACCGGGACAGGGGCCTCGGGGTGAAAAACTGTTTTTT	CASSQEPPGQGPRGEKLFF
TRBV6-5	.	TRBJ2-7	.	TGTGCCAGCAGTTACAGCGGACAGAGATCCTACGAGCAGTACTTC	CASSYSGQRSYEQYF
TRBV5-4	.	TRBJ1-6	TRBD1	TGTGCCAGCAGCCGCATTACAGGGGATGGTTCACCCCTCCACTTT	CASSRITGDGSPLHF
TRBV7-8	.	TRBJ2-7	TRBD2	TGTGCCAGCAGCCCCCGAGGACGGTTTAGCGGGATCAATTACGAGCAGTACTTC	CASSPRGRFSGINYEQYF
TRBV29-1	.	TRBJ2-2	.	TGCAGCGTTATGGACAGCAACACCGGGGAGCTGTTTTTT	CSVMDSNTGELFF
TRBV5-8	few	TRBJ2-1	.	TGTGCCAGCAGCCCTAAAAGGACTATGAGTGGGAACAATGAGCAGTTCTTC	CASSPKRTMSGNNEQFF
TRBV2	.	TRBJ2-1	TRBD2	TGTGCCAGCAGTGAAATGGTGGTGAAGCGGGAGCCCGACAATGAGCAGTTCTTC	CASSEMVVKREPDNEQFF
TRBV4-3	.	TRBJ2-2	.	TGCGCCAGCAGCCAAGCCCCGGTTGGTACCGGGGAGCTGTTTTTT	CASSQAPVGTGELFF
TRBV25-1	.	TRBJ1-5	TRBD1	TGTGCCAGCAGTAGTAACCGGGACAGATATAGCAATCAGCCCCAGCATTTT	CASSSNRDRYSNQPQHF
TRBV7-9	.	TRBJ2-1	.	TGTGCCAGCAGCCGCAGGGGTAGGGATGAGCAGTTCTTC	CASSRRGRDEQFF
TRBV29-1	.	TRBJ2-1	.	TGCAGCGTTGACTTTAGGGGGCGGGAGGTTTACAATGAGCAGTTCTTC	CSVDFRGREVYNEQFF
TRBV18	.	TRBJ2-3	TRBD2	TGTGCCAGCTCGAACGAGCGGACTAGCGGGAGAATGGGCACAGATACGCAGTATTTT	CASSNERTSGRMGTDTQYF
TRBV25-1	.	TRBJ2-3	TRBD2	TGTGCCAGCAGTGCGGGACGACTAGCGGGCACAGATACGCAGTATTTT	CASSAGRLAGTDTQYF
TRBV5-1	.	TRBJ2-7	TRBD2	TGCGCCAGCAGCGTAGCCTACGGGCTAGCGGGCACCTACGAGCAGTACTTC	CASSVAYGLAGTYEQYF
TRBV4-3	once	TRBJ1-5	.	TGCGCCAGCAGCCCGGAGGGGATCCCCCCCAAGAATGAGGCCCAGCATTTT	CASSPEGIPPKNEAQHF
TRBV9	.	TRBJ2-1	TRBD2	TGTGCCAGCAGCGTTAGCGGGAGGGGCGAGATCTTC	CASSVSGRGEIF
TRBV19	.	TRBJ2-5	.	TGTGCCAGTAGCCCCCAGGGTCAAGAGACCCAGTACTTC	CASSPQGQETQYF
TRBV6-1	.	TRBJ2-2	TRBD1	TGTGCCAGCATTCGGGACAGCTGGGACACCGGGGAGCTGTTTTTT	CASIRDSWDTGELFF
TRBV4-2	.	TRBJ2-7	TRBD2	TGTGCCAGCAGCCCTGGGAGGGGCTACGAGCAGTACTTC	CASSPGRGYEQYF
TRBV5-6	.	TRBJ2-7	.	TGTGCCAGCAGCTTGTGGGTTGTGGGACTCGGGGGCGAGCAGTACTTC	CASSLWVVGLGGEQYF
TRBV30	.	TRBJ2-1	TRBD2	TGTGCCTGGACTCCTCAGAGTAGAGTTGAGGAGGGCGGGAGGGATGAGCAGTTCTTC	CAWTPQSRVEEGGRDEQFF
TRBV6-1	once	TRBJ1-6	TRBD1	TGTGCCAGCACTACCCAGGGACAGGCTGACTCACCCCTCCACTTT	CASTTQGQADSPLHF
TRBV27	.	TRBJ2-7	.	TGTGCCAGCAGTGACCATATCCAGGGGACCTACGAGCAGTACTTC	CASSDHIQGTYEQYF
TRBV4-1	.	TRBJ2-1	TRBD2	TGCGCCAGCAGCCAAGATAATAGCGGGAGGGCAATTATCTCTAAGGGTGAGCAGTTCTTC	CASSQDNSGRAIISKGEQFF
TRBV11-2	.	TRBJ1-5	TRBD1	TGTGCCAGCAGTCCGGACAGGGCGGGCAATCAGCCCCAGCATTTT	CASSPDRAGNQPQHF
TRBV19	few	TRBJ1-2	.	TGTGCCAGTAGTATAGCGGAGGGGCCCAACTATGGCTACACCTTC	CASSIAEGPNYGYTF
TRBV29-1	.	TRBJ2-1	.	TGCAGCGCCCGCCCGGGGGACCGTGATGAGCAGTTCTTC	CSARPGDRDEQFF
TRBV6-1	.	TRBJ1-5	TRBD1	TGTGCCATCAAGGACAGGGCCATTAATCAGCCCCAGCATTTT	CAIKDRAINQPQHF
TRBV6-1	.	TRBJ2-5	TRBD1	TGTGCCAGCACCGGATTAAGACAGGGGTGGGAGACCCAGTACTTC	CASTGLRQGWETQYF
TRBV19	.	TRBJ2-7	TRBD1	TGTGCCAGTAGCCCCTCGGGACAGGGCCACTCCTACGAGCAGTACTTC	CASSPSGQGHSYEQYF
TRBV30	.	TRBJ1-2	TRBD1	TGTGCCTGGAGTCCGGGACAGGGAGATTATAACTATGGCTACACCTTC	CAWSPGQGDYNYGYTF
TRBV30	.	TRBJ1-2	.	TGTGCCTGGAGCTGTGGCGGGGAGGCTGGCTACACCTTC	CAWSCGGEAGYTF
TRBV10-3	.	TRBJ1-5	TRBD1	TGTGCCATCAGTACCGGGACAGGGGAACGGAGAAGCGATCAGCCCCAGCATTTT	CAISTGTGERRSDQPQHF
TRBV7-2	few	TRBJ2-7	TRBD2	TGTGCCAGCACCCAAGGGGGACTAGCGGGAGCGGGCGAGCAGTACTTC	CASTQGGLAGAGEQYF
TRBV9	.	TRBJ2-3	TRBD2	TGTGCCAGCAGCGTAGGAGCGGGAGAGGTTCTCGATACGCAGTATTTT	CASSVGAGEVLDTQYF
TRBV27	once	TRBJ2-7	TRBD2	TGTGCCAGCAGCCTGGGGGCTAGCGGGTCCTACGAGCAGTACTTC	CASSLGASGSYEQYF
TRBV5-1	.	TRBJ2-1	.	TGCGCCAGCAGCTTGGGCCCCTCTGGCGGGGATTACAATGAGCAGTTCTTC	CASSLGPSGGDYNEQFF
TRBV5-4	.	TRBJ2-7	TRBD1	TGTGCCAGCAGCTCCTACCGGGACAGGGTTTTTAACAGCCACGAGCAGTACTTC	CASSSYRDRVFNSHEQYF
TRBV30	once	TRBJ2-1	.	TGTGCCTGGACGGCGGGGCTACGGCAGTTCTTC	CAWTAGLRQFF
TRBV19	.	TRBJ2-2	TRBD2	TGTGCCAGTAGTATCAAGACTAGCCGGGTCAACACCGGGGAGCTGTTTTTT	CASSIKTSRVNTGELFF
TRBV5-1	once	TRBJ2-1	.	TGCGCCAGCAGCTTGGCCAAAGGGGTCCCCTACAATGAGCAGTTCTTC	CASSLAKGVPYNEQFF
TRBV6-6	few	TRBJ2-7	.	TGTGCCAGCAGAGGGACTGGTACGGTTGACGAGCAGTACTTC	CASRGTGTVDEQYF
TRBV5-1	.	TRBJ2-7	.	TGCGCCAGCAGCTTGCGCAGGGACTACGAGCAGTACTTC	CASSLRRDYEQYF
TRBV19	few	TRBJ1-2	.	TGTGCCAGTAGTATAGGACAGAAAGTAAATAACTATGGCTACACCTTC	CASSIGQKVNNYGYTF